This TCR beta chain was found in a study of CXCR3-negative and CXCR3-positive naive CD8 T cells. Study findings and constraints: Sequencing showed both naive subsets with comparably high diversity, and memory CD8+ cells much lower. TRB CDR3 properties served as the basis for inferring TCR strength, and surface CD5 was comparable between naive subsets. The TRB CDR3s that CXCR3-positive naive cells carried were more hydrophobic than those of CXCR3-negative naive cells.

Comments on this clonotype: Antigen specificity is unknown.

The CDR3 contains 18 residues. The V gene's germline CDR1 is MNHEY and CDR2 SMNVEV (reference sequence). Libraries of TRB cDNA were made by 5' RACE and carried UMIs. No DNA is given; TCRdb re-called the 5' RACE reads and lists each CDR3 protein once. In total, the table holds about 24,000 distinct CDR3 sequences. What was sequenced was naive CXCR3- CD8+ T cells from blood. Described subset: CD45RO-CCR7+CD27+CD95- naive CD8+ T cells lacking CXCR3 (TNR3-). This receptor was identified in a human donor in good health. Some clones in this sample may be carry-over from other donors' samples. The V gene is TRBV27, the J gene TRBJ2-3; there is no DNA to check the TCRdb D call of TRBD1. CDR3 residues: CASSLSLGTALTGDTQYF.